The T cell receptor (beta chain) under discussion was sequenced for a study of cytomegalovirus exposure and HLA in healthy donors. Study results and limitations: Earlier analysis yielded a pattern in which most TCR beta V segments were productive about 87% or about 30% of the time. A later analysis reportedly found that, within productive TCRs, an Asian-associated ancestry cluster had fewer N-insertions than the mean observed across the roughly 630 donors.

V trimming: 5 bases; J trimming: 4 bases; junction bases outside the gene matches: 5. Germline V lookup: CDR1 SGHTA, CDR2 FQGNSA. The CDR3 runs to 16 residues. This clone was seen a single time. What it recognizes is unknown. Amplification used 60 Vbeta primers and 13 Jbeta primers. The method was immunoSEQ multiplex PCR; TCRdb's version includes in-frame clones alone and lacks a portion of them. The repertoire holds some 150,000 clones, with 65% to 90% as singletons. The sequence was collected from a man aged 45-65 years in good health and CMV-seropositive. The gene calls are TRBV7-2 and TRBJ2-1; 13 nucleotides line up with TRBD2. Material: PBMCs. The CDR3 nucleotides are TGTGCCAGCAGCCAGACTAGCGGGGGGCCTTACAATGAGCAGTTCTTC. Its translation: CASSQTSGGPYNEQFF.